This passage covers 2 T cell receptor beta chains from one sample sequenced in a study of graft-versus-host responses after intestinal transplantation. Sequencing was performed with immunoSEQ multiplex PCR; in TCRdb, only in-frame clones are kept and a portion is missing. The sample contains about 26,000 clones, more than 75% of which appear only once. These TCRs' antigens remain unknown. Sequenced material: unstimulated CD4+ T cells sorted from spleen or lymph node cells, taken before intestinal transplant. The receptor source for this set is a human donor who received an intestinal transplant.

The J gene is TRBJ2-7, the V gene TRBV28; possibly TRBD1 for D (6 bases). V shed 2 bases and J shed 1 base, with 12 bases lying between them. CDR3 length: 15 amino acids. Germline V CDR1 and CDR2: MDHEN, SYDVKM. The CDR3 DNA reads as TGTGCCAGCAGTTTACGTGGGACAATTTCCTACGAGCAGTACTTC. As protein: CASSLRGTISYEQYF.

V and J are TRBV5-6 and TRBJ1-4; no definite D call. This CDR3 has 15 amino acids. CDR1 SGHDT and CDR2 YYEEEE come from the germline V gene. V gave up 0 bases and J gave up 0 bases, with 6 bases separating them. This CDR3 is CASSLGAATNEKLFF. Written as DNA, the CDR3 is TGTGCCAGCAGCTTGGGGGCCGCAACTAATGAAAAACTGTTTTTT.